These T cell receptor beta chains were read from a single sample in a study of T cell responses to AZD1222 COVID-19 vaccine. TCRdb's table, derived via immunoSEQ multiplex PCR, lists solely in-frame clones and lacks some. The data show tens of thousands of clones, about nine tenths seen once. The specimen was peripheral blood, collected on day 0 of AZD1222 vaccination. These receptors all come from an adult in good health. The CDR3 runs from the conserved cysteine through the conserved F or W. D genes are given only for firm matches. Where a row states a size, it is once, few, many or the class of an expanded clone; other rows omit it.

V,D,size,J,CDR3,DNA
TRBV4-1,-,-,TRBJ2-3,CASSRGTDTQYF,TGCGCCAGCAGCCGGGGCACAGATACGCAGTATTTT
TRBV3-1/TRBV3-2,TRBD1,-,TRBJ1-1,CASRRRGTDTEAFF,TGTGCCAGCAGGCGAAGGGGGACAGACACTGAAGCTTTCTTT
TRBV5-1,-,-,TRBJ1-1,CASSFGGGGTEAFF,TGCGCCAGCAGCTTTGGAGGGGGTGGCACTGAAGCTTTCTTT
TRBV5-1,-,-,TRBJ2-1,CASSLVPLQGPISYNEQFF,TGCGCCAGCAGCTTGGTACCCCTCCAGGGCCCCATCTCCTACAATGAGCAGTTCTTC
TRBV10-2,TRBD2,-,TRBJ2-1,CASSAGARLERGAAYNEQFF,TGCGCCAGCAGCGCCGGGGCCCGTTTGGAGCGGGGGGCCGCCTACAATGAGCAGTTCTTC
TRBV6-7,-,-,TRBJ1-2,CASSFSGQGHNYGYTF,TGTGCCAGCAGTTTTAGTGGGCAGGGCCACAACTATGGCTACACCTTC
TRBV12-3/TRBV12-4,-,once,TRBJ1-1,CASKRQAKVEAFF,TGTGCCAGCAAGAGACAGGCTAAGGTGGAAGCTTTCTTT
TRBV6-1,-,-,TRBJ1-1,CASSSLGGNTEAFF,TGTGCCAGCAGTTCCTTGGGGGGGAACACTGAAGCTTTCTTT
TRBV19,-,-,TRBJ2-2,CASSIEGWLPERGANTGELFF,TGTGCCAGTAGTATAGAAGGTTGGTTGCCCGAAAGGGGTGCGAACACCGGGGAGCTGTTTTTT
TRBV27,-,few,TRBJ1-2,CASSLSGGRDYGYTF,TGTGCCAGCAGTTTATCGGGGGGGCGGGACTATGGCTACACCTTC
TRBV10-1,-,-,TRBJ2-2,CASSESRGGNTGELFF,TGCGCCAGCAGTGAGTCCAGGGGGGGGAACACCGGGGAGCTGTTTTTT
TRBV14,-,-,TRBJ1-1,CASSQDRGWVTEAFF,TGTGCCAGCAGCCAAGATAGGGGGTGGGTCACTGAAGCTTTCTTT
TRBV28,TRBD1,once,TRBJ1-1,CASRNPTGQAFF,TGTGCCAGCAGAAATCCGACAGGGCAAGCTTTCTTT
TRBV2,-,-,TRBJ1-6,CASNQEGSPNSPLHF,TGTGCCAGCAATCAGGAGGGGTCTCCAAATTCACCCCTCCACTTT
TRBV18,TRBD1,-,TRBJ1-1,CASSEGVGQMNTEAFF,TGTGCCAGCTCAGAGGGGGTGGGACAGATGAACACTGAAGCTTTCTTT
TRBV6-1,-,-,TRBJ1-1,CASSYRPGNTEAFF,TGTGCCAGCAGTTATAGGCCAGGGAACACTGAAGCTTTCTTT
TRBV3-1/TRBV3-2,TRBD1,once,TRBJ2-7,CASSHPRDSSYEQYF,TGTGCCAGCAGCCACCCCCGGGACAGTTCCTACGAGCAGTACTTC
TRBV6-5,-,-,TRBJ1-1,CASSYSPGNTEAFF,TGTGCCAGCAGTTACAGTCCGGGGAACACTGAAGCTTTCTTT
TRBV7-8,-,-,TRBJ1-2,CASSLALGARYGYTF,TGTGCCAGCAGCTTAGCGCTGGGGGCCAGGTATGGCTACACCTTC
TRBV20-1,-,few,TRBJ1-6,CSVLGSSPLHF,TGCAGTGTCCTGGGGAGTTCACCCCTCCACTTT
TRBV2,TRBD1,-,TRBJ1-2,CASSGTGGFGYTF,TGTGCCAGCAGTGGGACAGGGGGCTTTGGCTACACCTTC
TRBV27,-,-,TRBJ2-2,CASSTPGELFF,TGTGCCAGCAGTACCCCCGGGGAGCTGTTTTTT